This T cell receptor beta chain stems from a study of identifying expanded T cells in peripheral blood. Study results and caveats: Clone count variance between roughly two-week samples rose with total template count.

CDR3 length equals 16 residues. Germline V CDR1 and CDR2: MNHEY, SVGAGI. Trimming removed 1 base from V and 2 bases from J, with 12 bases in between. Sequencing used immunoSEQ multiplex PCR; TCRdb keeps in-frame clones, though not all of them. The data contain 75,000 to 90,000 clones, approximately 90% of them singletons. Comments on this clone: Its cognate antigen is unknown.

The rearrangement uses TRBV6-5 and TRBJ1-3; possibly TRBD1 for D (5 bases). Sequencing used blood. This TCR was recovered from a person aged 18-70 years in good health. The CDR3 here is CASSYFPGGAGNTIYF. In DNA form, the CDR3 reads TGTGCCAGCAGTTACTTCCCAGGAGGGGCTGGAAACACCATATATTTT.